Shown below are 18 T cell receptor beta chains from a single sample sequenced in a study of cytomegalovirus exposure and HLA in healthy donors. Researchers ran the PCR with 60 Vbeta and 13 Jbeta primers. The method was immunoSEQ multiplex PCR; TCRdb's version includes in-frame clones alone and lacks a portion of them. The sample carries 90,000 to 130,000 clones, over 60% recorded once. Input material: PBMCs. The receptors were sampled from a woman aged 25-40 years in good health and CMV-seronegative.

This clone was seen a single time. The rearrangement uses TRBV5-1 and TRBJ2-1, with 9 nucleotides matching TRBD2. The CDR3 has 15 residues. In germline, CDR1 is SGHRS, CDR2 YFSETQ. Unmatched junction bases numbered 6, after V lost 3 bases and J lost 5 bases. DNA for the CDR3: TGCGCCAGCAGCTATGGCGGGGGGGCCAACAATGAGCAGTTCTTC. Protein product: CASSYGGGANNEQFF.

CDR3 nucleotides: TGTGCCAGCAGTGCCGGGAGGCAGCACAATGAAAAACTGTTTTTT. As protein: CASSAGRQHNEKLFF. The chain links TRBV2 to TRBJ1-4, with D hard to call. V lost 4 bases, J lost 5 bases, and 14 bases lay in between. Germline V CDR1 and CDR2: SNHLY, FYNNEI. There are 15 residues in the CDR3.

The chain combines TRBV28 with TRBJ1-2; D perhaps matches TRBD1 (6 bases). Germline V CDR1 and CDR2: MDHEN, SYDVKM. This CDR3 comprises 13 residues. The V gene lost 5 bases and the J gene lost 5 bases, with 12 bases spanning the gap. CDR3 sequence reads: CASSHKGGYGYTF. The DNA for the CDR3 is TGTGCCAGCAGTCACAAAGGGGGATATGGCTACACCTTC.

This clone was observed once. The CDR3 nucleotides are TGCGCCAGCAGCCAAGGGTCGCAGGGGTATTCCTATGGCTACACCTTC. It encodes CASSQGSQGYSYGYTF. The chain combines TRBV4-3 with TRBJ1-2; D might be TRBD1 (6 bases). This CDR3 is 16 amino acids long. Germline assignment: CDR1 LGHNA and CDR2 YSLEER. V was pared by 1 base and J by 4 bases, with 16 bases between.

The chain joins TRBV29-1 to TRBJ1-3, with a weak D call TRBD1 (6 bases). Per the germline V gene, CDR1 is SQVTM and CDR2 is ANQGSEA. The CDR3 sequence is 13 residues long. V was pared by 6 bases and J by 8 bases, with 17 bases between. As DNA, the CDR3 is TGCAGCGTATCGGACAGTCCTCGGGACACCATATATTTT. Translating it yields CSVSDSPRDTIYF.

The J gene is TRBJ2-3, the V gene TRBV2, with no clear D. This CDR3 has 11 amino acids. Trimming shortened V by 7 bases and J by 6 bases, and 8 bases separated the two germline ends. The V gene's germline CDR1 is SNHLY and CDR2 FYNNEI. CDR3 residues: CASTDSDTQYF. CDR3 nucleotides: TGTGCCAGCACCGACTCGGATACGCAGTATTTT.

This clone has only one observation. The chain is built from TRBV18 and TRBJ2-5; the match to TRBD2 covers 7 bases. Trimming took 3 bases from V and 4 from J; bases not matched to a gene: 5. Germline V gene data show CDR1 as KGHSH and CDR2 as LQKENI. The CDR3 has 14 residues. CDR3 protein: CASSPGSGPETQYF. The CDR3 region has the DNA TGTGCCAGCTCACCGGGTAGCGGGCCAGAGACCCAGTACTTC.

This clone was found once. The chain has TRBV2 and TRBJ1-5; 10 bases fit TRBD1. CDR1 and CDR2 (germline): SNHLY, FYNNEI. The length of the CDR3 is 15 residues. The ends lost 5 bases at V and 7 bases at J; junction bases unmatched: 8. For the CDR3, the DNA is TGTGCCAGCAGTCCGACAGGGGGCGATTCACAGCCCCAGCATTTT. Translating it yields CASSPTGGDSQPQHF.

In this sample, this clone turned up once. J is TRBJ2-2 and V is TRBV4-3; D not certain. Trimming left V 0 bases short and J 3 bases short, with 17 bases between. The CDR3 has 18 residues. The V gene's germline CDR1 is LGHNA and CDR2 YSLEER. CDR3 amino acids: CASSQDVHDEADTGELFF. The CDR3 nucleotides are TGCGCCAGCAGCCAAGACGTACATGACGAGGCGGACACCGGGGAGCTGTTTTTT.

V gene TRBV27 combines with J gene TRBJ2-7; 8 bases fit TRBD2. In germline, CDR1 is MNHEY, CDR2 SMNVEV (reference sequence). After removal of 6 bases from V and 0 bases from J, the junction contained 4 bases not matched to a gene. The length of the CDR3 is 14 residues. CDR3 in DNA: TGTGCCAGCAGCCTTAGCGGGGCCTCCTACGAGCAGTACTTC. Its translation is CASSLSGASYEQYF.

V gene TRBV7-2 combines with J gene TRBJ1-5; maybe TRBD1 (6 bases). The CDR3 length is 15 residues. V lost 5 bases to trimming and J lost 0 bases, with 11 bases between them. Germline V lookup: CDR1 SGHTA, CDR2 FQGNSA. For the CDR3, the DNA is TGTGCCAGCAGCCGACAGGTCGATAGCAATCAGCCCCAGCATTTT. It yields the protein CASSRQVDSNQPQHF.

This clone was counted a single time. This chain uses TRBV7-9 with TRBJ2-3, with a tentative D call TRBD2 (6 bases). The germline gives CDR1 SEHNR, CDR2 FQNEAQ (reference sequence). This CDR3 has 18 amino acids. CDR3: CVQRVTDNSDAGTDTQYF. CDR3 in DNA: TGTGTCCAGCGGGTAACCGATAATAGCGACGCTGGCACAGATACGCAGTATTTT.

The V gene is TRBV9, the J gene TRBJ2-1; perhaps TRBD1 as D (5 bases). This CDR3 is 15 amino acids long. V lost 0 bases to trimming and J lost 6 bases, with 13 bases between them. Germline V gene lookup returns CDR1 SGDLS and CDR2 YYNGEE. The CDR3 spells CASSVVGAGRNEQFF. The CDR3 DNA follows: TGTGCCAGCAGCGTAGTAGGGGCAGGGCGCAATGAGCAGTTCTTC.

The rearrangement uses TRBV4-1 and TRBJ1-2, with TRBD1 identical over 8 bases. Germline assignment: CDR1 MGHRA and CDR2 YSYEKL. This CDR3 contains 14 residues. V lost 4 bases, J lost 6 bases, and 7 bases stayed unmatched. DNA for the CDR3: TGCGCCAGCAGCCCCCAGACAGGGGAGCATGGCTACACCTTC. It yields the protein CASSPQTGEHGYTF.

This clone was detected a few times. The J gene is TRBJ1-5, the V gene TRBV4-1; no clear D gene. The CDR3 loop spans 13 amino acids. V was cut by 0 bases and J by 5 bases, with 5 bases left in between. CDR1 is MGHRA, CDR2 YSYEKL, per germline. The CDR3, as DNA: TGCGCCAGCAGCCAAGATCAGGATCAGCCCCAGCATTTT. Translated: CASSQDQDQPQHF.

The rearrangement joins TRBV7-2 to TRBJ2-7, with 12 bases aligning to TRBD2. J lost 6 bases, V lost 2 bases, and 11 bases had no gene match. This CDR3 contains 17 residues. CDR1 is SGHTA, CDR2 FQGNSA, per germline. CDR3 sequence: CASSLPSGRGWPGEQYF. Here the CDR3 DNA reads TGTGCCAGCAGCTTACCTAGCGGGAGGGGATGGCCTGGCGAGCAGTACTTC.

V and J are TRBV9 and TRBJ2-7; D may be TRBD2 (5 bases). Germline V gene sequence: CDR1 SGDLS, CDR2 YYNGEE. This CDR3 is 14 amino acids long. V lost 5 bases to trimming and J lost 4 bases, with 16 bases between them. The CDR3 DNA reads as TGTGCCAGCAGTCCGGCAGGAGGAATGTACGAGCAGTACTTC. This translates into CASSPAGGMYEQYF.

This chain uses TRBV5-1 with TRBJ2-7; 8 bases are shared with TRBD2. CDR1 and CDR2 from the germline V gene are SGHRS and YFSETQ. J lost 3 bases, V lost 4 bases, and 9 bases had no gene match. The CDR3 is made up of 15 amino acids. The CDR3: CASSPRDGGDYEQYF. CDR3 bases: TGCGCCAGCAGCCCGAGGGACGGGGGGGACTACGAGCAGTACTTC.